The next 2 T cell receptor beta chains were all read from a single sample in a study of CD8+ T cells in alopecia areata (dated by TCRdb to 2016 to 2019). Library construction relied on the immunoSEQ multiplex PCR assay. To provide template for TCR sequencing, every sample had RNA extracted and reverse transcribed into cDNA. The clones in this table, taken by TCRdb from immuneACCESS, are in-frame only. Not every clone is retained; where verified, under half of the shortfall comes from an unresolved V gene, and the cause of the rest is unknown. The sample table lists 130,000 to 150,000 clones, around 47% of them with a count of one. The top ten constitute approximately 6.8% of the sample. The sample taken for sequencing was CD4+ T cells sorted from blood. All receptors come from a human donor with alopecia areata.

Comments on this clone: One end of the junction fails to match germline, which may point to a read error. V usage is TRBV27 and J usage is TRBJ2-1; possibly TRBD1 for D (5 bases). The CDR3 runs to 13 residues. CDR1 is MNHEY and CDR2 is SMNVEV in the germline V gene (reference sequence). The CDR3 is CASSIQGYSEQFF. The CDR3 DNA reads as TGTGCCAGCAGTATCCAGGGTTACAGTGAGCAGTTCTTC.

V usage is TRBV11-3 and J usage is TRBJ2-1; 9 bases agree with TRBD1. Germline V gene sequence: CDR1 SGHNT, CDR2 YENEEA. The CDR3 length is 15 residues. The V gene end was trimmed by 4 bases and the J gene end by 7 bases; junction bases not matched to a gene: 8. CDR3 nucleotides: TGTGCCAGCAGCTCCAACCCGGGACAGGGTAATGAGCAGTTCTTC. Its protein is CASSSNPGQGNEQFF.